This passage covers 24 T cell receptor beta chains from one sample sequenced in a study of cytomegalovirus exposure and HLA in healthy donors. Primers for the PCR totalled 60 Vbeta and 13 Jbeta. Assay used: immunoSEQ multiplex PCR; TCRdb lists only in-frame clones, some missing. The sample yields roughly 180,000 clones, about 75% seen once. Sequenced sample: PBMCs. Receptor source: a female donor in good health and CMV-seronegative.

The J gene is TRBJ2-5, the V gene TRBV5-8, with D possibly matching TRBD2 (5 bases). The V gene lost 2 bases and the J gene lost 5 bases, with 13 bases spanning the gap. The CDR3 runs 14 residues. The germline V gene encodes CDR1 SGHTS and CDR2 YDEGEE. The CDR3 region has the DNA TGTGCCAGCAGCTTCGACGGGAAATGGGAGACCCAGTACTTC. Protein product: CASSFDGKWETQYF.

The chain is built from TRBV4-1 and TRBJ1-2, with 12 bases fitting TRBD1. Germline V gene data show CDR1 as MGHRA and CDR2 as YSYEKL. This CDR3 is built from 15 residues. After removal of 1 base from V and 8 bases from J, the junction contained 5 bases not matched to a gene. DNA of the CDR3: TGCGCCAGCAGCCAAGTCGGGACAGGGGGCAAAGGCTACACCTTC. Its translation: CASSQVGTGGKGYTF.

This clone was seen a few times. The chain employs TRBV19 and TRBJ2-7; TRBD2 agrees at 10 bases. This CDR3 contains 18 residues. From germline, CDR1 is LNHDA and CDR2 SQIVND (reference sequence). The J segment lost 4 bases and the V segment lost 4 bases, leaving 16 bases of the junction unmatched. For the CDR3, the DNA is TGTGCCAGTAGTACCGGGACTAGCGCAGCGCAGGGTGGGTACGAGCAGTACTTC. Protein product: CASSTGTSAAQGGYEQYF.

The V and J genes are TRBV4-3 and TRBJ2-3, with D unclear. Germline CDR1 is LGHNA and CDR2 is YSLEER. V gave up 0 bases and J gave up 7 bases, with 11 bases separating them. The CDR3 contains 14 residues. CDR3 DNA: TGCGCCAGCAGCCAAGATCAGGCATTGAATACGCAGTATTTT. This gives the protein CASSQDQALNTQYF.

This clone was seen more than once but under ten times. The J gene is TRBJ2-7, the V gene TRBV7-2; D gene ambiguous. V lost 1 base and J 7 bases, leaving 20 bases between the germline ends. The CDR3 consists of 16 residues. The V gene's germline CDR1 is SGHTA and CDR2 FQGNSA. DNA of the CDR3: TGTGCCAGCAGCTTAGGGGCCCCCCCCGCCGTCTTAGAGCAGTACTTC. Translating it yields CASSLGAPPAVLEQYF.

A few counts support this clone. The chain combines TRBV2 with TRBJ1-5, with TRBD1 matching over 7 bases. Germline V gene lookup returns CDR1 SNHLY and CDR2 FYNNEI. The junction had 8 bases not matched to a gene; V was cut back by 5 bases and J by 7 bases. CDR3 length: 14 amino acids. DNA for the CDR3: TGTGCCAGCAGTAATCAGGGGGGAAGACAGCCCCAGCATTTT. Translation gives CASSNQGGRQPQHF.

The chain links TRBV5-1 to TRBJ1-1; maybe TRBD1 (5 bases). The CDR3 contains 14 residues. CDR1 and CDR2 (germline): SGHRS, YFSETQ. The V end was cut by 3 bases, the J end by 1 base, with 10 bases between. CDR3 in amino acids: CASSSQASNTEAFF. CDR3 nucleotides: TGCGCCAGCAGCTCACAGGCCTCGAACACTGAAGCTTTCTTT.

The chain combines TRBV7-3 with TRBJ2-2; 7 bases fit TRBD1. The CDR3 is 15 residues long. V shed 5 bases, J shed 0 bases, and the junction held 3 bases outside the gene matches. Looked up from germline, CDR1 is SGHTA and CDR2 is FQGTGA. The CDR3 region has the DNA TGTGCCAGCAGCCCCGGGACAGCGAACACCGGGGAGCTGTTTTTT. This gives the protein CASSPGTANTGELFF.

This sequence joins TRBV7-2 and TRBJ2-7, with D perhaps TRBD2 (6 bases). Germline assignment: CDR1 SGHTA and CDR2 FQGNSA. This CDR3 region has 14 residues. With 5 bases removed from V and 3 bases from J, the gap between germline ends came to 14 bases. This CDR3 is CASSPPGLHYEQYF. CDR3 sequence (DNA): TGTGCCAGCAGCCCTCCGGGACTGCACTACGAGCAGTACTTC.

This clone was recorded once. The chain is built from TRBV19 and TRBJ2-1; D remains ambiguous. Trimming stripped 7 bases from V and 6 bases from J, with 7 bases between. CDR1 and CDR2 (germline): LNHDA, SQIVND (reference sequence). The CDR3 has 11 residues. In DNA, the CDR3 is TGTGCCAGTACTACGGGCAATGAGCAGTTCTTC. Translation: CASTTGNEQFF.

The chain carries TRBV11-3 and TRBJ2-7; TRBD2 aligns across 8 bases. J was trimmed by 7 bases and V by 5 bases; bases with no gene match: 10. The CDR3 contains 14 residues. Germline values: CDR1 SGHNT, CDR2 YENEEA. The CDR3 nucleotides are TGTGCCAGCAGCATCTCAGCGGGAGTCGGGGAGCAGTACTTC. It translates to CASSISAGVGEQYF. The full variable domain, in which reference TRBV11-3 and TRBJ2-7 provide the parts outside the CDR3, is EAGVVQSPRYKIIEKKQPVAFWCNPISGHNTLYWYLQNLGQGPELLIRYENEEAVDDSQLPKDRFSAERLKGVDSTLKIQPAELGDSAVYLCASSISAGVGEQYFGPGTRLTVT.

The gene calls are TRBV30 and TRBJ1-1, with a tentative D call TRBD1 (5 bases). The germline V and J ends were trimmed by 0 bases and 0 bases, with 8 bases remaining between them. CDR1 is GTSNPN and CDR2 is SVGIG in the germline V gene (reference sequence). This CDR3 spans 14 amino acids. The CDR3 here is CAWSVHRLNTEAFF. The DNA for the CDR3 is TGTGCCTGGAGTGTACACAGGTTGAACACTGAAGCTTTCTTT.

The chain's CDR3 is CASSLEGGRLETQYF. The CDR3 DNA is TGTGCCAGCAGCTTAGAAGGGGGAAGGCTAGAGACCCAGTACTTC. The V call is TRBV11-2, the J call TRBJ2-5; possible D gene TRBD1, 6 bases. CDR3 size: 15 residues. V shed 0 bases and J shed 4 bases, with 12 bases lying between them. Germline CDR1 reads SGHAT; CDR2 reads FQNNGV.

CDR3 loop: CASSSDRGGDYGYTF. In DNA form, the CDR3 reads TGCGCCAGCAGCTCCGACAGGGGAGGGGACTATGGCTACACCTTC. The chain carries TRBV5-1 and TRBJ1-2; 8 bases agree with TRBD1. V was pared by 3 bases and J by 3 bases, with 7 bases of the junction left unmatched. The germline CDR1 and CDR2 sequences are SGHRS and YFSETQ. The CDR3 consists of 15 residues.

This clone was seen a single time. CDR3 loop: CASSFGQGETYEQYF. In DNA form, the CDR3 reads TGTGCCAGCAGCTTCGGACAGGGGGAGACCTACGAGCAGTACTTC. The chain employs TRBV11-2 and TRBJ2-5; 10 bases align to TRBD1. The better agreement between TRBJ2-7 and the DNA end casts doubt on the J call. Per germline, CDR1 SGHAT and CDR2 FQNNGV. The CDR3 is 15 amino acids.

This CDR3 is CASSRGLAGGNEQFF. CDR3 DNA sequence: TGTGCCAGCAGCCGGGGACTAGCAGGGGGTAATGAGCAGTTCTTC. The chain joins TRBV7-2 to TRBJ2-1; 9 nucleotides agree with TRBD2. The germline V gene has CDR1 SGHTA and CDR2 FQGNSA. The CDR3 spans 15 residues. The junction had 9 bases not matched to a gene; V was cut back by 5 bases and J by 7 bases.

The V call is TRBV30, the J call TRBJ2-7; 9 bases are a match to TRBD1. The CDR3 has 13 residues. V shed 2 bases, J shed 5 bases, and the junction held 4 bases outside the gene matches. Germline V gives CDR1 GTSNPN, CDR2 SVGIG (reference sequence). CDR3 residues: CAWSRTGAHEQYF. CDR3 in DNA: TGTGCCTGGAGTAGGACAGGGGCTCACGAGCAGTACTTC.

The V gene is TRBV5-1, the J gene TRBJ2-3, with 9 bases identical to TRBD2. CDR1 is SGHRS, CDR2 YFSETQ, per germline. The V segment lost 4 bases and the J segment 1 base; nucleotides outside the gene matches: 10. CDR3 length: 17 amino acids. The CDR3 spells CASSLPLAGVGTDTQYF. The CDR3 DNA reads as TGCGCCAGCAGCCTACCGTTAGCGGGAGTGGGCACAGATACGCAGTATTTT.

The chain uses TRBV10-1 and TRBJ2-2, with TRBD1 identical over 8 bases. The length of the CDR3 is 15 residues. CDR1 is WNHNN, CDR2 SYGVQD, per germline (reference sequence). With V trimmed by 6 bases and J by 1 base, 4 bases remained unmatched. The CDR3 nucleotides are TGCGCCAGCAGGCCCGGGACAGGGAACACCGGGGAGCTGTTTTTT. It yields the protein CASRPGTGNTGELFF.

This clone came up many times. The rearrangement links TRBV6-4 to TRBJ1-1; D call uncertain. V gave up 5 bases and J gave up 4 bases, with 11 bases separating them. The germline gives CDR1 MRHNA, CDR2 SNTAGT. This CDR3 contains 13 residues. The CDR3 sequence is CASSSGESTEAFF. The CDR3 nucleotides are TGTGCCAGCAGTTCCGGGGAGAGCACTGAAGCTTTCTTT.

The V call is TRBV11-2, the J call TRBJ1-3; TRBD1 matches 7 bases. Trimming cost V 1 base and J 4 bases; bases outside gene matches: 7. This CDR3 contains 16 residues. Germline V gene sequence: CDR1 SGHAT, CDR2 FQNNGV. In DNA form, the CDR3 reads TGTGCCAGCAGCTTAGCCTCGACAGGGAGCGGAAACACCATATATTTT. Translation: CASSLASTGSGNTIYF. The whole variable domain, filled in from reference TRBV11-2 and TRBJ1-3, reads EAGVAQSPRYKIIEKRQSVAFWCNPISGHATLYWYQQILGQGPKLLIQFQNNGVVDDSQLPKDRFSAERLKGVDSTLKIQPAKLEDSAVYLCASSLASTGSGNTIYFGEGSWLTVV.

This clone was counted between two and nine times. The chain links TRBV7-2 to TRBJ2-2; 7 bases are shared with TRBD1. CDR1 is SGHTA and CDR2 is FQGNSA in the germline V gene. J gave up 10 bases and V 3 bases, and 5 bases lay outside the gene matches. The CDR3 length is 13 residues. CDR3 sequence (DNA): TGTGCCAGCAGCTTCTGGACAGGAGAGGAGCTGTTTTTT. Protein product: CASSFWTGEELFF.

This chain connects TRBV25-1 to TRBJ2-7, with TRBD1 identical over 7 bases. Germline-derived CDR1 and CDR2 are MGHDK and SYGVNS. The CDR3 covers 17 residues. V shed 3 bases, J shed 3 bases, and the junction held 14 bases outside the gene matches. CDR3 amino acids: CASSDPEGAGPNYEQYF. The CDR3 DNA reads TGTGCCAGCAGTGACCCCGAGGGGGCAGGGCCGAACTACGAGCAGTACTTC.

The J gene is TRBJ2-1, the V gene TRBV7-9; D might be TRBD2 (6 bases). The CDR3 is made up of 15 amino acids. Germline loops: CDR1 SEHNR, CDR2 FQNEAQ (reference sequence). The V and J ends lost 3 bases and 0 bases respectively, with 9 bases between them. The CDR3 protein is CASSLGAGSYNEQFF. The CDR3 DNA reads as TGTGCCAGCAGCTTGGGAGCGGGCTCCTACAATGAGCAGTTCTTC.